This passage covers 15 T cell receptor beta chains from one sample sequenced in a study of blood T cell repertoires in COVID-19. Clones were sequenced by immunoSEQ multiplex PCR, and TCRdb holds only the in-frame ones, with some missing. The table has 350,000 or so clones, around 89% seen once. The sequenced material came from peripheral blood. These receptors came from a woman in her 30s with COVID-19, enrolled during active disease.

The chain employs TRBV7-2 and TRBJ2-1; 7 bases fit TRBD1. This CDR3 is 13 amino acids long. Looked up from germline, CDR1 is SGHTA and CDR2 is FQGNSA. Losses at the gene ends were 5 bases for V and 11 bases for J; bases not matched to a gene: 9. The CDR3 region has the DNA TGTGCCAGCAGCACCACCGGGACAGAAAAGCAGTTCTTC. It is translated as CASSTTGTEKQFF.

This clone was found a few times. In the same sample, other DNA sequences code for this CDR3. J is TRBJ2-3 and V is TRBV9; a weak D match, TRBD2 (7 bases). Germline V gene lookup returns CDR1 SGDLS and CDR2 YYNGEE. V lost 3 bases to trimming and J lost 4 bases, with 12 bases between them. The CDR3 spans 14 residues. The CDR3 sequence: CASSAGGGPDTQYF. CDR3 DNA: TGTGCCAGCAGCGCTGGGGGGGGCCCAGATACGCAGTATTTT. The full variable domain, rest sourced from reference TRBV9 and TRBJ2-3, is DSGVTQTPKHLITATGQRVTLRCSPRSGDLSVYWYQQSLDQGLQFLIQYYNGEERAKGNILERFSAQQFPDLHSELNLSSLELGDSALYFCASSAGGGPDTQYFGPGTRLTVL.

The CDR3 DNA is TGTGCCAGTCTACCCACTCGACAGGACCCCTATGGCTACACCTTC. It translates to CASLPTRQDPYGYTF. The genes are TRBV19 and TRBJ1-2, with a tentative D call TRBD1 (6 bases). The germline V gene encodes CDR1 LNHDA and CDR2 SQIVND (reference sequence). Between the trimmed V and J ends, which lost 8 bases and 4 bases, there was a span of 20 bases. This CDR3 spans 15 amino acids.

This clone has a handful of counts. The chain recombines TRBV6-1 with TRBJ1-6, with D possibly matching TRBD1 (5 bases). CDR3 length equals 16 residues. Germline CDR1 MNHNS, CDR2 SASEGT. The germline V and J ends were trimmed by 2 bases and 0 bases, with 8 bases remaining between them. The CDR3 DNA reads TGTGCCAGCAGTGAATGGAGGGGCTCCTATAATTCACCCCTCCACTTT. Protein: CASSEWRGSYNSPLHF.

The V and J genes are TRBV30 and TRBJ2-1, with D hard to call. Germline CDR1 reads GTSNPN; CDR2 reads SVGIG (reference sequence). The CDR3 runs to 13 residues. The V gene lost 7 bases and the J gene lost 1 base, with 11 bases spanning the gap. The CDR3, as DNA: TGTGCCTTCGACTTCCGATCCTACAATGAGCAGTTCTTC. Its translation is CAFDFRSYNEQFF.

The CDR3 sequence: CASSRTSGYNNEQFF. CDR3 coding DNA: TGTGCCAGCAGCCGGACTAGCGGGTACAACAATGAGCAGTTCTTC. This rearrangement joins TRBV14 to TRBJ2-1; 11 positions match TRBD2. The CDR3 covers 15 residues. Germline CDR1 is SGHDN and CDR2 is FVKESK. The V segment lost 4 bases and the J segment 5 bases; nucleotides outside the gene matches: 4.

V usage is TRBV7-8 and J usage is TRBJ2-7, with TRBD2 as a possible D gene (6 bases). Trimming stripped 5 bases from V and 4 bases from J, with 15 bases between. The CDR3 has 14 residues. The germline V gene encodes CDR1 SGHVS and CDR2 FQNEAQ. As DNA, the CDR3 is TGTGCCAGCAGCCCCGAGGAGGGGTCGTACGAGCAGTACTTC. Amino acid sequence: CASSPEEGSYEQYF.

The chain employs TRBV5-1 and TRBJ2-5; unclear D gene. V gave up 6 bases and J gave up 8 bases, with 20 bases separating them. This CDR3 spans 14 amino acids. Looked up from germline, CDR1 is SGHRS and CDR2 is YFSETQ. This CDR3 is CASTARDSSLTQYF. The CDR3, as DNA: TGCGCCAGCACCGCCCGAGATTCGTCCCTTACCCAGTACTTC. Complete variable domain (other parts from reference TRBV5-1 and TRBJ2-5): KAGVTQTPRYLIKTRGQQVTLSCSPISGHRSVSWYQQTPGQGLQFLFEYFSETQRNKGNFPGRFSGRQFSNSRSEMNVSTLELGDSALYLCASTARDSSLTQYFGPGTRLLVL.

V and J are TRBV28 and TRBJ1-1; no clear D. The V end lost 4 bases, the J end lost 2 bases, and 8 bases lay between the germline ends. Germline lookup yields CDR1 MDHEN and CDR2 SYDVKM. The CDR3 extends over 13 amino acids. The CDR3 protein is CASSYEANTEAFF. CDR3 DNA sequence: TGTGCCAGCAGTTATGAGGCCAACACTGAAGCTTTCTTT.

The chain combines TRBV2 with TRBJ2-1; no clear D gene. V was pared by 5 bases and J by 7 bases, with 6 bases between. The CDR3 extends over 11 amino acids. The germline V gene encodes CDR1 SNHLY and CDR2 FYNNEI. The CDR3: CASSLGNEQFF. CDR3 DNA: TGTGCCAGCAGTCTCGGGAATGAGCAGTTCTTC.

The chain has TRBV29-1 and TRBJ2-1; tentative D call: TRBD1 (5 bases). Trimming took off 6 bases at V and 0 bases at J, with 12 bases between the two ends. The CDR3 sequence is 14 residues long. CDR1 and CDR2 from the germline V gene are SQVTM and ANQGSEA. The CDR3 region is CSVIDSFSYNEQFF. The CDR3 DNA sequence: TGCAGCGTAATCGACAGCTTCTCCTACAATGAGCAGTTCTTC.

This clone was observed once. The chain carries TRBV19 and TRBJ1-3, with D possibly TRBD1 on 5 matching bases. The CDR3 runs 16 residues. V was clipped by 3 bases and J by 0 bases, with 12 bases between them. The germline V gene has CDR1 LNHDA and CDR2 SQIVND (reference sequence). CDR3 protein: CASSIRRAPSGNTIYF. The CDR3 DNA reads TGTGCCAGTAGTATCCGCAGGGCACCCTCTGGAAACACCATATATTTT.

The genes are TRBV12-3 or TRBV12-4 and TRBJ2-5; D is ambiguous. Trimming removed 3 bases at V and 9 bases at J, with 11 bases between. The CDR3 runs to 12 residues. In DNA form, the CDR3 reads TGTGCCAGCAGTTTTCGGTACGTGGCCCAGTACTTC. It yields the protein CASSFRYVAQYF.

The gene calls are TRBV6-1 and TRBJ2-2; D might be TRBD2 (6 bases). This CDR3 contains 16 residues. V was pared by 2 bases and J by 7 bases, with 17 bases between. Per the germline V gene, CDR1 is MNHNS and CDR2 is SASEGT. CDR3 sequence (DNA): TGTGCCAGCAGTGAAACTTCGCCGATGGAGGGCGGGGAGCTGTTTTTT. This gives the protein CASSETSPMEGGELFF.

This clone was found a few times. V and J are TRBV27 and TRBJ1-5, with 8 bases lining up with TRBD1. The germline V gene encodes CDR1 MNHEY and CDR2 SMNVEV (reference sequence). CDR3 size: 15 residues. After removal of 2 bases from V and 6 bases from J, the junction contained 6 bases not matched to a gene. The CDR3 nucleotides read TGTGCCAGCAGTTTAGTCGGACAGGGACTTCAGCCCCAGCATTTT. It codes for CASSLVGQGLQPQHF.